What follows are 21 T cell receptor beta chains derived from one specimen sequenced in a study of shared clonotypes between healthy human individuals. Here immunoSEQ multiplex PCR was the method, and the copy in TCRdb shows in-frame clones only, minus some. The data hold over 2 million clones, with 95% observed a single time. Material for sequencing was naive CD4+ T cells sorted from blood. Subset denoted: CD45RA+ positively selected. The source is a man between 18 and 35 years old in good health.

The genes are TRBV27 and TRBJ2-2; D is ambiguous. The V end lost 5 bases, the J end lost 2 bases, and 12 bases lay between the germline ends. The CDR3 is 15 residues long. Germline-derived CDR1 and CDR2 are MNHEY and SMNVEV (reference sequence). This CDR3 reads CASSPTTVNTGELFF. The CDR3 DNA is TGTGCCAGCAGTCCCACTACCGTAAACACCGGGGAGCTGTTTTTT.

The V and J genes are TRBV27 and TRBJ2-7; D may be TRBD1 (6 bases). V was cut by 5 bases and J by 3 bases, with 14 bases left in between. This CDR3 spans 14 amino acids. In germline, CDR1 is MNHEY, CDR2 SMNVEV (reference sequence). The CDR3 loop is CASSPGTSLYEQYF. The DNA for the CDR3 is TGTGCCAGCAGTCCCGGGACATCTCTCTACGAGCAGTACTTC.

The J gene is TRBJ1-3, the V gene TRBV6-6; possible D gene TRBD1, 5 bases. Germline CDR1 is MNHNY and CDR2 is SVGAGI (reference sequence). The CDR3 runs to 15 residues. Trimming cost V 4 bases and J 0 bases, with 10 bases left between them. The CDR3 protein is CASSWDARSGNTIYF. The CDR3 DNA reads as TGTGCCAGCAGTTGGGACGCGCGCTCTGGAAACACCATATATTTT.

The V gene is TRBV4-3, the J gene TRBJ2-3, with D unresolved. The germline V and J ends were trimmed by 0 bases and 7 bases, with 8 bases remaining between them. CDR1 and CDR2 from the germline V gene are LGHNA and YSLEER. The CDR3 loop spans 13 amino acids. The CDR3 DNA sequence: TGCGCCAGCAGCCAAGAAGGGTGGCATACGCAGTATTTT. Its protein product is CASSQEGWHTQYF.

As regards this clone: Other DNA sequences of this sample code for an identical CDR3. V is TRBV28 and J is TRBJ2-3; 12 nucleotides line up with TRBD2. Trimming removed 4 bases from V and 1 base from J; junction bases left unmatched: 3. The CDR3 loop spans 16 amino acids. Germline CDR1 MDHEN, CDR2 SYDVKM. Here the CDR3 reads CASSSRLAGGTDTQYF. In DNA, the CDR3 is TGTGCCAGCAGTTCAAGACTAGCGGGGGGCACAGATACGCAGTATTTT.

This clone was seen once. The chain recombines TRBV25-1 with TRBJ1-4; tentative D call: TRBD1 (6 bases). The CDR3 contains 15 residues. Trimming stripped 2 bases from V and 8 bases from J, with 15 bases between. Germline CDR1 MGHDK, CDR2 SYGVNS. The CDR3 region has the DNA TGTGCCAGCAGTGAAGTTGGCAGGGGAGGGGAAAAACTGTTTTTT. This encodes CASSEVGRGGEKLFF.

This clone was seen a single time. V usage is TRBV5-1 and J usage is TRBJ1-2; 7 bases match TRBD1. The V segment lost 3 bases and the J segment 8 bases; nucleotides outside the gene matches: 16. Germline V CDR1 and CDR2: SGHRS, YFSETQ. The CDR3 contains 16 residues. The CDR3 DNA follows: TGCGCCAGCAGCTCGACCTTCCGGGACAGACGAACCGGCTACACCTTC. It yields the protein CASSSTFRDRRTGYTF.

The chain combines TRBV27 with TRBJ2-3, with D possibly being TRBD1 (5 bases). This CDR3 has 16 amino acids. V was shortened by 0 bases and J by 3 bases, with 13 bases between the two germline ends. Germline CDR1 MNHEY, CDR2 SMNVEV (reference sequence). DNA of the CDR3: TGTGCCAGCAGTTTATCGGCAGGGCTAAATACAGATACGCAGTATTTT. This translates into CASSLSAGLNTDTQYF.

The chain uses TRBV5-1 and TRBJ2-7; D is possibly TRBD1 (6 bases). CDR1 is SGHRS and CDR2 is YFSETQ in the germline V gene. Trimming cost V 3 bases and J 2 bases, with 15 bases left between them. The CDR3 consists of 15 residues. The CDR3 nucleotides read TGCGCCAGCAGCTCCGGACAGACCTTGACCTACGAGCAGTACTTC. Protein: CASSSGQTLTYEQYF.

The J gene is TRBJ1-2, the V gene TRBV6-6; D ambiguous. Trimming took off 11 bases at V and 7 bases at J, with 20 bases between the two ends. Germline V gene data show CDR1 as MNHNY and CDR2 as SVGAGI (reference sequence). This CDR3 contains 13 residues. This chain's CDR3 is CAGGSRQFGGYTF. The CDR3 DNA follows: TGTGCCGGCGGAAGCCGGCAGTTTGGTGGCTACACCTTC.

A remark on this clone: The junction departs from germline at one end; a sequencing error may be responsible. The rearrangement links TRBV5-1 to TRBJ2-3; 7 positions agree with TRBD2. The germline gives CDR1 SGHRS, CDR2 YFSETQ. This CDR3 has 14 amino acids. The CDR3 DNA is TGCGCCTGCAGAGCGGGGTCTAGCACAGATACGCAGTATTTT. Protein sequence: CACRAGSSTDTQYF. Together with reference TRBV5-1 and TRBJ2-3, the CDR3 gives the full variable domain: KAGVTQTPRYLIKTRGQQVTLSCSPISGHRSVSWYQQTPGQGLQFLFEYFSETQRNKGNFPGRFSGRQFSNSRSEMNVSTLELGDSALYLCACRAGSSTDTQYFGPGTRLTVL.

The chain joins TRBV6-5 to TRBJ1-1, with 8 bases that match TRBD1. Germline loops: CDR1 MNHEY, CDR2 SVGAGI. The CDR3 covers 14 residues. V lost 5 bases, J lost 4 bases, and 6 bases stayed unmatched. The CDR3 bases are TGTGCCAGCAGTGCGTACAGGGGGGTCACTGAAGCTTTCTTT. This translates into CASSAYRGVTEAFF.

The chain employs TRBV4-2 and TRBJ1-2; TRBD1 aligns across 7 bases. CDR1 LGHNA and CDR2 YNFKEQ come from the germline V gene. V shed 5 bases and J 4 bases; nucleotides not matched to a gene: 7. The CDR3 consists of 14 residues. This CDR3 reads CASSKGQDPYGYTF. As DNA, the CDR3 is TGTGCCAGCAGCAAAGGACAGGACCCCTATGGCTACACCTTC.

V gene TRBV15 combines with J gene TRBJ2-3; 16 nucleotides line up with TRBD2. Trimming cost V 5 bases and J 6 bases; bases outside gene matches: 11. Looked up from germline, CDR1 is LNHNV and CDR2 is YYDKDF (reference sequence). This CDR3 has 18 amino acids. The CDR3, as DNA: TGTGCCACCAGCCGGTCCGGGACTAGCGGGGGGGCCGGGGATACGCAGTATTTT. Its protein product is CATSRSGTSGGAGDTQYF.

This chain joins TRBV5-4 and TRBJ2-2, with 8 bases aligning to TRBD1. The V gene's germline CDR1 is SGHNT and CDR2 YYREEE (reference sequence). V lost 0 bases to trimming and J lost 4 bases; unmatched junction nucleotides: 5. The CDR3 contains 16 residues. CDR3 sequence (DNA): TGTGCCAGCAGCTTGGGTTCAGGGGGCTTCACCGGGGAGCTGTTTTTT. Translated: CASSLGSGGFTGELFF.

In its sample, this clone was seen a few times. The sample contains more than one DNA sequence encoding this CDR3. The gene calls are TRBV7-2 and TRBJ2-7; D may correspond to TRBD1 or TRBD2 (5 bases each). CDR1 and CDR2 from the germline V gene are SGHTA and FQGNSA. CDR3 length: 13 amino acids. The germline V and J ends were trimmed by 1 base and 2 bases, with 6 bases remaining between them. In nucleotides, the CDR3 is TGTGCCAGCAGCTTAGTGGGGGCCTACGAGCAGTACTTC. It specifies CASSLVGAYEQYF.

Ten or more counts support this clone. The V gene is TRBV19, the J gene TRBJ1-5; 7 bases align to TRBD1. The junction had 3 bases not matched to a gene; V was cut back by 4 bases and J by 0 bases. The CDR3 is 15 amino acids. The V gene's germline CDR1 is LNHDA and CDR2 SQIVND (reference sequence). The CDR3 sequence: CASSKGADSNQPQHF. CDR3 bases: TGTGCCAGTAGTAAGGGGGCTGATAGCAATCAGCCCCAGCATTTT.

CDR3 sequence: CASSPDRGLNTEAFF. CDR3 DNA sequence: TGTGCCAGCAGCCCCGACAGGGGCCTTAACACTGAAGCTTTCTTT. This sequence joins TRBV25-1 and TRBJ1-1; 8 nucleotides align to TRBD1. Per the germline V gene, CDR1 is MGHDK and CDR2 is SYGVNS. This CDR3 comprises 15 residues. Trimming at V came to 6 bases and at J to 2 bases, leaving 8 bases not matched to a gene.

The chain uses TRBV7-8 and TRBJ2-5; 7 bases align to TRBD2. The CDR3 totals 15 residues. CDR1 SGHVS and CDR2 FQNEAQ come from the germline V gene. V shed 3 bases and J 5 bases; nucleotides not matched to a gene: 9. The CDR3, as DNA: TGTGCCAGCAGCTTCGGCGGGGGAGGGTCGGAGACCCAGTACTTC. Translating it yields CASSFGGGGSETQYF.

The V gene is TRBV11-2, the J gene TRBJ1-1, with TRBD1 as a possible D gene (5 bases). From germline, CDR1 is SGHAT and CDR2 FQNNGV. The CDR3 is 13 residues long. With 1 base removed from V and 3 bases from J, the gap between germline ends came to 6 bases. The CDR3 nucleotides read TGTGCCAGCAGCTTAGGACAGTACACTGAAGCTTTCTTT. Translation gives CASSLGQYTEAFF.

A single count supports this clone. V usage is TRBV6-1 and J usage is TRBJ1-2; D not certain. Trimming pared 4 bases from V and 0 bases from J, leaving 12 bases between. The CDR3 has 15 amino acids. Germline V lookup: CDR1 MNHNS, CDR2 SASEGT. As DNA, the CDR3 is TGTGCCAGCAGTGGGGGTTACACAGCTAACTATGGCTACACCTTC. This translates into CASSGGYTANYGYTF.